The 9 T cell receptor beta chains below come from one sample, sequenced in a study of shared clonotypes between healthy human individuals. Libraries were prepared by immunoSEQ multiplex PCR; TCRdb keeps only in-frame clonotypes and omits some of them. The sample contains roughly 2.4 million clones, approximately 94% of which appear only once. Sequencing used naive CD4+ T cells sorted from blood. Subset denoted: CD45RA+ positively selected. The receptors stem from a man younger than 35 in good health.

This sequence joins TRBV5-1 and TRBJ2-1, with TRBD1 matching 7 bases. With 9 bases clipped from V and 5 bases from J, the junction kept 14 bases outside the gene matches. This CDR3 is built from 15 residues. Germline values: CDR1 SGHRS, CDR2 YFSETQ. CDR3 in amino acids: CATQKGDSPNNEQFF. DNA of the CDR3: TGCGCCACCCAAAAAGGGGACAGCCCAAACAATGAGCAGTTCTTC. Filled out from reference TRBV5-1 and TRBJ2-1, the complete variable domain reads KAGVTQTPRYLIKTRGQQVTLSCSPISGHRSVSWYQQTPGQGLQFLFEYFSETQRNKGNFPGRFSGRQFSNSRSEMNVSTLELGDSALYLCATQKGDSPNNEQFFGPGTRLTVL.

The chain couples TRBV6-6 to TRBJ1-1; 8 bases match TRBD1. The trim removed 2 bases at V and 5 bases at J, leaving 7 bases unmatched. This CDR3 is built from 15 residues. Germline V lookup: CDR1 MNHNY, CDR2 SVGAGI (reference sequence). CDR3 bases: TGTGCCAGCAGTTACGGGCAGGGGGCAAGTACTGAAGCTTTCTTT. Amino acid sequence: CASSYGQGASTEAFF.

The V call is TRBV28, the J call TRBJ2-7; D may be TRBD1 or TRBD2 (7 bases each). The germline CDR1 and CDR2 sequences are MDHEN and SYDVKM. Trimming cost V 6 bases and J 2 bases, with 17 bases left between them. The CDR3 has 15 residues. CDR3 loop: CASRPQGGRTYEQYF. CDR3 DNA: TGTGCCAGCAGACCCCAGGGGGGGCGAACCTACGAGCAGTACTTC. The full variable domain, in which reference TRBV28 and TRBJ2-7 provide the parts outside the CDR3, is DVKVTQSSRYLVKRTGEKVFLECVQDMDHENMFWYRQDPGLGLRLIYFSYDVKMKEKGDIPEGYSVSREKKERFSLILESASTNQTSMYLCASRPQGGRTYEQYFGPGTRLTVT.

The chain carries TRBV2 and TRBJ2-2, with 12 nucleotides matching TRBD1. CDR1 SNHLY and CDR2 FYNNEI come from the germline V gene. The J segment lost 6 bases and the V segment lost 7 bases, leaving 6 bases of the junction unmatched. This CDR3 has 15 amino acids. CDR3 protein: CASKGTGGASGELFF. The CDR3 coding sequence is TGTGCCAGCAAAGGGACAGGGGGCGCGTCCGGGGAGCTGTTTTTT.

V usage is TRBV10-3 and J usage is TRBJ2-1; 9 positions match TRBD1. This CDR3 contains 17 residues. Germline-derived CDR1 and CDR2 are ENHRY and SYGVKD. Trimming at V came to 6 bases and at J to 6 bases, leaving 15 bases not matched to a gene. The CDR3 is CAIRGDRNRGQPNEQFF. The CDR3 nucleotides are TGTGCCATCAGGGGGGACCGCAACAGGGGGCAGCCCAATGAGCAGTTCTTC.

The CDR3 bases are TGTGCCAGTAGTCGAACTACCGGGGCGATCCAAGAGACCCAGTACTTC. Protein product: CASSRTTGAIQETQYF. The V gene is TRBV19, the J gene TRBJ2-5; the D call may be TRBD1 or TRBD2 (5 bases each). Germline values: CDR1 LNHDA, CDR2 SQIVND (reference sequence). The CDR3 is 16 amino acids. V dropped 5 bases and J dropped 1 base, with 17 bases sitting between them.

Details on this clone: Other nucleotide sequences from this sample produce the same CDR3. The chain has TRBV5-1 and TRBJ2-7; 8 nucleotides agree with TRBD2. Germline V CDR1 and CDR2: SGHRS, YFSETQ. This CDR3 has 14 amino acids. Trimming cost V 4 bases and J 0 bases; bases outside gene matches: 3. The CDR3 region is CASSRGGSSYEQYF. DNA of the CDR3: TGCGCCAGCAGCCGGGGGGGTAGCTCCTACGAGCAGTACTTC.

The rearrangement joins TRBV14 to TRBJ1-4; the D gene is possibly TRBD1 (6 bases). The germline V gene has CDR1 SGHDN and CDR2 FVKESK. This CDR3 contains 15 residues. The V and J ends lost 1 base and 8 bases respectively, with 14 bases between them. The CDR3 region is CASSQVGAVEEKLFF. The CDR3 nucleotides read TGTGCCAGCAGCCAAGTGGGGGCTGTCGAAGAAAAACTGTTTTTT. Complete variable domain (other parts from reference TRBV14 and TRBJ1-4): EAGVTQFPSHSVIEKGQTVTLRCDPISGHDNLYWYRRVMGKEIKFLLHFVKESKQDESGMPNNRFLAERTGGTYSTLKVQPAELEDSGVYFCASSQVGAVEEKLFFGSGTQLSVL.

The chain combines TRBV6-5 with TRBJ1-6; D not resolved. CDR3 size: 13 residues. Trimming shortened V by 0 bases and J by 9 bases, and 6 bases separated the two germline ends. Germline assignment: CDR1 MNHEY and CDR2 SVGAGI. CDR3 DNA: TGTGCCAGCAGTTACTCGAGGATTTCACCCCTCCACTTT. It yields the protein CASSYSRISPLHF.